The 10 T cell receptor beta chains reported below all come from one sample, sequenced in a study. Each CDR3 protein gets one entry after TCRdb re-called the RT-PCR reads with MiXCR. The sample lists about 700,000 distinct CDR3 sequences, around 14% seen once, with roughly 4% in the top ten. The source material was memory CD4+ T cells from blood. These receptors all come from a female donor in good health, serving as a healthy control.

This clonotype was counted between two and nine times. The genes are TRBV12-3 or TRBV12-4 and TRBJ2-1, with 8 bases that match TRBD2. This CDR3 has 16 amino acids. J was trimmed by 7 bases and V by 1 base; bases with no gene match: 9. The CDR3: CASSLGSSGMGNEQFF. The CDR3 DNA follows: TGTGCCAGCAGTTTAGGAAGTAGCGGGATGGGGAATGAGCAGTTCTTC.

Here the CDR3 reads CASSYGTGDFQHWAGELFF. CDR3 DNA: TGTGCCAGCAGTTACGGGACAGGGGACTTCCAACATTGGGCCGGGGAGCTGTTTTTT. This sequence joins TRBV6-5 and TRBJ2-2; 10 bases are a match to TRBD1. V lost 2 bases to trimming and J lost 6 bases; unmatched junction nucleotides: 15. Germline CDR1 reads MNHEY; CDR2 reads SVGAGI. The CDR3 spans 19 residues.

V usage is TRBV20-1 and J usage is TRBJ1-5; TRBD1 matches 7 bases. The junction had 7 bases not matched to a gene; V was cut back by 5 bases and J by 0 bases. In germline, CDR1 is DFQATT, CDR2 SNEGSKA (reference sequence). The CDR3 spans 15 residues. CDR3 in amino acids: CSAPGTAYSNQPQHF. Written as DNA, the CDR3 is TGCAGTGCTCCCGGGACAGCCTATAGCAATCAGCCCCAGCATTTT.

The sample holds many counts of this clonotype. This chain uses TRBV7-7 with TRBJ2-3; 9 bases fit TRBD2. Germline V gene sequence: CDR1 SSHAT, CDR2 FNYEAQ (reference sequence). With 1 base clipped from V and 4 bases from J, the junction kept 3 bases outside the gene matches. This CDR3 is 15 amino acids long. The CDR3 nucleotides read TGTGCCAGCAGCTTAGGTACTAGCGGGTCAGATACGCAGTATTTT. Translating it yields CASSLGTSGSDTQYF. Full variable domain (rest looked up from reference TRBV7-7 and TRBJ2-3): GAGVSQSPRYKVTKRGQDVTLRCDPISSHATLYWYQQALGQGPEFLTYFNYEAQPDKSGLPSDRFSAERPEGSISTLTIQRTEQRDSAMYRCASSLGTSGSDTQYFGPGTRLTVL.

This clonotype was observed at least ten times. The chain employs TRBV14 and TRBJ2-5; 11 nucleotides agree with TRBD2. V lost 5 bases to trimming and J lost 2 bases; unmatched junction nucleotides: 7. This CDR3 has 16 amino acids. Germline V gene sequence: CDR1 SGHDN, CDR2 FVKESK. The CDR3 loop reads CASSTQLAGAQETQYF. The CDR3 DNA is TGTGCCAGCAGCACTCAACTAGCGGGAGCTCAAGAGACCCAGTACTTC.

The rearrangement joins TRBV4-2 to TRBJ2-5, with D tentatively TRBD2 (5 bases). Trimming pared 4 bases from V and 5 bases from J, leaving 14 bases between. CDR3 length: 14 amino acids. The germline CDR1 and CDR2 sequences are LGHNA and YNFKEQ. CDR3 sequence (DNA): TGTGCCAGCAGCCCAGGAACGGGGTACGAGACCCAGTACTTC. Amino acid sequence: CASSPGTGYETQYF.

This clonotype was counted many times. CDR3 sequence: CSARDDQGWDEQFF. CDR3 bases: TGCAGTGCTAGAGATGACCAGGGCTGGGATGAGCAGTTCTTC. The gene calls are TRBV20-1 and TRBJ2-1; tentatively, D is TRBD1 (5 bases). The CDR3 has 14 amino acids. Per the germline V gene, CDR1 is DFQATT and CDR2 is SNEGSKA (reference sequence). Trimming removed 0 bases from V and 8 bases from J, with 14 bases in between.

The J gene is TRBJ1-6, the V gene TRBV7-2; D is undetermined. Trimming took off 2 bases at V and 8 bases at J, with 7 bases between the two ends. Germline-derived CDR1 and CDR2 are SGHTA and FQGNSA. The CDR3 sequence is 13 residues long. CDR3 loop: CASSLFRDSPLHF. The CDR3 DNA follows: TGTGCCAGCAGCTTATTTCGGGATTCACCCCTCCACTTT.

This clonotype showed up just a few times. The chain carries TRBV5-4 and TRBJ2-7; 8 bases match TRBD1. The CDR3 has 14 residues. CDR1 and CDR2 (germline): SGHNT, YYREEE (reference sequence). Unmatched junction bases numbered 10, after V lost 5 bases and J lost 6 bases. CDR3 in amino acids: CASRRDRPPSEQYF. CDR3 DNA sequence: TGTGCCAGCAGAAGGGACAGGCCTCCTTCCGAGCAGTACTTC.

This clonotype was counted a few times. The chain couples TRBV7-3 to TRBJ2-1; maybe TRBD2 (6 bases). CDR1 and CDR2 (germline): SGHTA, FQGTGA. V lost 1 base and J lost 2, with 18 bases in between. This CDR3 is built from 18 residues. This CDR3 reads CASSLNMRGTGAYNEQFF. The CDR3 DNA sequence: TGTGCCAGCAGCTTAAACATGAGGGGTACGGGGGCCTACAATGAGCAGTTCTTC.